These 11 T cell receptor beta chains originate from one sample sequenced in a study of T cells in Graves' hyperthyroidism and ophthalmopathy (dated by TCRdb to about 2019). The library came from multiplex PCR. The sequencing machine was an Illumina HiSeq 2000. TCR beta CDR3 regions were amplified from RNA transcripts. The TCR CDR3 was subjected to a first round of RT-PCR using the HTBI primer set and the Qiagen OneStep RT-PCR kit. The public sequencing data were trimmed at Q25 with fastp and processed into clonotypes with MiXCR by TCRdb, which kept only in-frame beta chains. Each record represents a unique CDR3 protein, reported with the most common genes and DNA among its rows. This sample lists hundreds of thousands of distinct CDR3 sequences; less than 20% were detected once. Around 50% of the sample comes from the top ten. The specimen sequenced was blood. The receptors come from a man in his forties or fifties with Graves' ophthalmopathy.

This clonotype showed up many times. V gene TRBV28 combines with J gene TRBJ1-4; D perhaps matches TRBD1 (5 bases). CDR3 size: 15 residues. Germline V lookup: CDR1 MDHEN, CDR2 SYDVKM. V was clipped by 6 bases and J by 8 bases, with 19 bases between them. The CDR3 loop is CASSQIGGVREKLFF. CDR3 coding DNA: TGTGCCAGCAGCCAGATCGGAGGGGTGAGAGAAAAACTGTTTTTT.

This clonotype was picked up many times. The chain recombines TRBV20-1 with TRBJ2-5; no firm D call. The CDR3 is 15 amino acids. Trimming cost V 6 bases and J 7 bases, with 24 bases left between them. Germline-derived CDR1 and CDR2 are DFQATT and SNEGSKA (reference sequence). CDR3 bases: TGCAGTGCCCATCCCCAGACACTGCCAAAAGGGACCCAGTACTTC. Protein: CSAHPQTLPKGTQYF.

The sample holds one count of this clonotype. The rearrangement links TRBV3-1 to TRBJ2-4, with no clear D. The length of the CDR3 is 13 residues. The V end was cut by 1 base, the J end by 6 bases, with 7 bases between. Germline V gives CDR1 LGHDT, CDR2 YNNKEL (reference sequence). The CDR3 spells CASSQGYINIQYF. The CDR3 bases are TGTGCCAGCAGCCAAGGATATATAAACATTCAGTACTTC.

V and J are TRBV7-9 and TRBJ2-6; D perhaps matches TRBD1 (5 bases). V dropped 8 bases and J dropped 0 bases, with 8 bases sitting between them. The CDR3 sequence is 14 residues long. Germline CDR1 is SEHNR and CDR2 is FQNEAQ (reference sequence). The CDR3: CASLTASGANVLTF. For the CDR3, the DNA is TGTGCCAGCTTGACAGCCTCTGGGGCCAACGTCCTGACTTTC.

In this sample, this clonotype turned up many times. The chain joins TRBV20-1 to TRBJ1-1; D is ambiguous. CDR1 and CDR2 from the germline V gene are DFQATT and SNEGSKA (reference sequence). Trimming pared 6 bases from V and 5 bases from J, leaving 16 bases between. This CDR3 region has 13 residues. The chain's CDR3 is CSATPSVRTEAFF. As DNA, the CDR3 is TGCAGTGCCACCCCCTCGGTGAGGACTGAAGCTTTCTTT.

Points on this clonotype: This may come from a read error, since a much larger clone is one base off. This CDR3 reads CASTAGNEQFF. DNA for the CDR3: TGTGCCAGCACCGCTGGGAATGAGCAGTTCTTC. The chain recombines TRBV3-1 with TRBJ2-1, with D uncertain. The germline gives CDR1 LGHDT, CDR2 YNNKEL (reference sequence). V shed 7 bases and J shed 7 bases, with 8 bases lying between them. The CDR3 totals 11 residues.

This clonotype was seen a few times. The CDR3 DNA sequence: TGCGCCAGCAGCTTGGCCCCTAGCGGGACGAGCTCCTACGAGCAGTACTTC. It translates to CASSLAPSGTSSYEQYF. This chain uses TRBV5-1 with TRBJ2-7; 9 nucleotides match TRBD2. The CDR3 totals 17 residues. V trimming: 0 bases; J trimming: 0 bases; junction bases outside the gene matches: 7. CDR1 and CDR2 from the germline V gene are SGHRS and YFSETQ.

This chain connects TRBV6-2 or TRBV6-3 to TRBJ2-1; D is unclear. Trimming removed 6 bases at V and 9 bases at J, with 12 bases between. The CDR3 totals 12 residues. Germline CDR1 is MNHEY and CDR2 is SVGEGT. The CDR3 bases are TGTGCCAGCAGGCTCTTCACTGGTGAGCAGTTCTTC. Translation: CASRLFTGEQFF.

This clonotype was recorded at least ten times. The CDR3 region is CASRHNSGRDSSYEQYF. CDR3 nucleotides: TGTGCCAGCAGACATAACAGCGGGAGAGATAGCTCCTACGAGCAGTACTTC. The chain employs TRBV6-1 and TRBJ2-7, with 8 bases that match TRBD2. V trimming: 6 bases; J trimming: 0 bases; junction bases outside the gene matches: 13. Germline CDR1 reads MNHNS; CDR2 reads SASEGT. The CDR3 contains 17 residues.

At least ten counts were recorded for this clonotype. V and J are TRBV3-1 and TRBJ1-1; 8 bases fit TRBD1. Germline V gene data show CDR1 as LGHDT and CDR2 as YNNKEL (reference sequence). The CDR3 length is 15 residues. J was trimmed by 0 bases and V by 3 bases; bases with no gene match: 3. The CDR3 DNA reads TGTGCCAGCAGCCACCGACAGGGGATGAACACTGAAGCTTTCTTT. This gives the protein CASSHRQGMNTEAFF.

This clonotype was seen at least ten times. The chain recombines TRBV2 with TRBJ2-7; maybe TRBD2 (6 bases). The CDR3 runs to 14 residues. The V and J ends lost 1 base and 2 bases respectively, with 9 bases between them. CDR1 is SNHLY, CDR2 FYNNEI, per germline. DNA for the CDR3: TGTGCCAGCAGTGAAGAGTCGGGGGCCTACGAGCAGTACTTC. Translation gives CASSEESGAYEQYF.